These T cell receptor beta chains were read from a single sample in a study of T cells after yellow fever vaccination. One entry per CDR3 protein, called by TCRdb with MiXCR from the 5' RACE reads. Here the sample spans some 300,000 distinct CDR3 sequences, about 10% being singletons. This sample comprised CD4+ T cells sorted from PBMCs, obtained 45 days after the yellow fever booster vaccination. Every receptor here comes from a man aged 18 to 29 who received the YFV17D yellow fever vaccine. Both conserved end residues are part of each CDR3. A D gene is named only where the DNA matches it firmly. For some rows the clone size is stated as once, few or many, or as a class when expanded; others skip it.

.,TRBV10-3,TRBJ1-3,16,.,CAIRPQLLSSGNTIYF,TGTGCCATCAGACCACAGCTACTGAGCTCTGGAAACACCATATATTTT
many,TRBV11-2,TRBJ2-3,15,.,CASRLASGSKNTQYF,TGTGCCAGCAGGCTCGCTTCGGGCAGTAAGAATACGCAGTATTTT
few,TRBV30,TRBJ1-2,14,.,CAWKGREKPRGYTF,TGTGCCTGGAAAGGGAGGGAGAAGCCTAGAGGCTACACCTTC
.,TRBV12-3/TRBV12-4,TRBJ2-5,14,.,CASSLEPHGGTQYF,TGTGCCAGCAGTTTAGAGCCGCACGGCGGAACCCAGTACTTC
few,TRBV6-6,TRBJ2-1,14,.,CASSSSGRYNEQFF,TGTGCCAGCAGTTCCAGCGGGCGATACAATGAGCAGTTCTTC
.,TRBV4-3,TRBJ1-5,11,.,CASSQYQPQHF,TGCGCCAGCAGCCAATATCAGCCCCAGCATTTT
.,TRBV6-1,TRBJ1-2,11,TRBD1,CARDRGIGYTF,TGTGCCAGGGACAGGGGAATTGGCTACACCTTC
.,TRBV29-1,TRBJ1-1,13,.,CSGGMGEGTEAFF,TGCAGCGGAGGAATGGGGGAAGGCACTGAAGCTTTCTTT
many,TRBV12-3/TRBV12-4,TRBJ1-1,11,.,CASSVYTEAFF,TGTGCCAGCAGTGTGTACACTGAAGCTTTCTTT
few,TRBV11-2,TRBJ2-1,15,.,CASSWSGAQYNEQFF,TGTGCCAGCAGCTGGTCAGGGGCGCAGTACAATGAGCAGTTCTTC
few,TRBV4-2,TRBJ2-3,16,TRBD2,CASSQARGGETDTQYF,TGTGCCAGCAGCCAAGCTCGCGGGGGGGAAACAGATACGCAGTATTTT
few,TRBV20-1,TRBJ1-5,13,TRBD1,CSALQGALQPQHF,TGCAGTGCACTGCAGGGGGCCCTTCAGCCCCAGCATTTT
few,TRBV5-1,TRBJ2-3,16,TRBD2,CASSFQRGGGTDTQYF,TGCGCCAGCAGCTTCCAGCGGGGTGGGGGCACAGATACGCAGTATTTT
.,TRBV5-4,TRBJ1-1,16,.,CASSHAGRRHNTEAFF,TGTGCCAGCAGCCACGCCGGGAGACGTCACAACACTGAAGCTTTCTTT
.,TRBV19,TRBJ2-5,13,.,CASSMVRGETQYF,TGTGCCAGTAGTATGGTCCGAGGGGAGACCCAGTACTTC
many,TRBV12-3/TRBV12-4,TRBJ2-3,13,TRBD2,CASSFGGGDTQYF,TGTGCCAGCAGTTTCGGGGGAGGGGATACGCAGTATTTT